This T cell receptor (beta chain) was retrieved from a study of cytomegalovirus exposure and HLA in healthy donors. For the study at large: One earlier analysis, a look at 150 million to 200 million T cells, found around 110 million unique TCR beta sequences.

The CDR3 has 17 residues. J was trimmed by 0 bases and V by 5 bases; bases with no gene match: 13. Per the germline V gene, CDR1 is PRHDT and CDR2 is FYEKMQ (reference sequence). PCR used 60 Vbeta primers and 13 Jbeta primers. Some clones are missing from TCRdb's copy, which holds only in-frame ones; the method was immunoSEQ multiplex PCR. This sample carries around 180,000 clones, just over 75% of them seen once, and the ten largest clones take 1.2% to 1.5%. The specimen was PBMCs. The source is a woman aged 25 to 39 in good health and CMV-seropositive. The rearrangement uses TRBV13 and TRBJ2-7; 7 nucleotides line up with TRBD2. CDR3 coding DNA: TGTGCCAGCAGCCCCCCCCTGGGGCGGGAGAGCTCCTACGAGCAGTACTTC. As protein: CASSPPLGRESSYEQYF. The full variable domain, in which reference TRBV13 and TRBJ2-7 provide the parts outside the CDR3, is AAGVIQSPRHLIKEKRETATLKCYPIPRHDTVYWYQQGPGQDPQFLISFYEKMQSDKGSIPDRFSAQQFSDYHSELNMSSLELGDSALYFCASSPPLGRESSYEQYFGPGTRLTVT.